This entry is about one T cell receptor (beta chain). Its antigen is currently unknown. V lost 4 bases and J lost 5; bases outside the gene matches: 8. CDR1 is SGHRS and CDR2 is YFSETQ in the germline V gene. This CDR3 region has 16 residues. PCR involved 60 Vbeta and 13 Jbeta primers. Some clones are missing from TCRdb's copy, which holds only in-frame ones; the method was immunoSEQ multiplex PCR. This sample contains 150,000 to 200,000 clones. The sample comes from a study of cytomegalovirus exposure and HLA in healthy donors. Notes on the study in general: Common viral pathogens were later found to be apparently linked to several of the most significant clusters. V segments that were indistinguishable, TRBV6-2 and TRBV6-3 among them, were omitted from analysis. Later genetic work tied a missense DCLRE1C variant to beta-chain V and J trimming.

This TCR came from a man aged 25-40 years in good health and CMV-seronegative. The chain carries TRBV5-1 and TRBJ2-5, with TRBD2 identical over 13 bases. The sequenced material came from PBMCs. The chain's CDR3 is CASSTGLAGKGETQYF. The CDR3 region has the DNA TGCGCCAGCAGCACGGGACTAGCGGGAAAGGGGGAGACCCAGTACTTC.